This TCR beta chain was sequenced during a study of OX40 agonist ivuxolimab in advanced cancers. Repertoires were generated with immunoSEQ multiplex PCR, while TCRdb's copy carries only in-frame clones and drops some. Of about 37,000 clones in the sample, more than 85% were seen once. Between the trimmed V and J ends, which lost 2 bases and 3 bases, there was a span of 8 bases. CDR3 length equals 13 residues. Germline V gene sequence: CDR1 MNHEY, CDR2 SMNVEV (reference sequence). The source material was CD4+ or CD8+ T cells sorted from blood, sampled in a trial of the OX40 agonist ivuxolimab. The chain recombines TRBV27 with TRBJ2-7; a weak D match, TRBD2 (6 bases). The source of this sequence is an adult with an advanced solid tumor such as melanoma, head and neck, liver or kidney cancer. DNA for the CDR3: TGTGCCAGCAGTTTAAGGGGAGGCTACGAGCAGTACTTC. Translation: CASSLRGGYEQYF.